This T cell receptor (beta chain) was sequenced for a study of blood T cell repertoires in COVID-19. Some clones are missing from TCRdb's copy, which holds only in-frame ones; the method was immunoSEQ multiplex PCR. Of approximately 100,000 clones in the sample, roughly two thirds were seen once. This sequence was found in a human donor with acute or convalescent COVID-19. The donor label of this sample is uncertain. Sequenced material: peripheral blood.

The CDR3 sequence is CSASRSGGHYGYTF. The CDR3 DNA sequence: TGCAGTGCTAGTAGATCAGGGGGTCACTATGGCTACACCTTC. This chain uses TRBV20-1 with TRBJ1-2, with 7 bases matching TRBD1. This CDR3 spans 14 amino acids. Germline V CDR1 and CDR2: DFQATT, SNEGSKA (reference sequence). Unmatched junction bases numbered 7, after V lost 3 bases and J lost 3 bases.